The T cell receptor (beta chain) under discussion was sequenced for a study of OX40 agonist ivuxolimab in advanced cancers. About the study: Every 2 weeks, patients received ivuxolimab intravenously, dosed at 0.01 to 10 mg/kg. There were three patients with partial responses, one having hepatocellular carcinoma and two cutaneous melanoma. General study points: On average, a greater number of expanded clones characterised CD8+ T cells relative to CD4+.

Generated by immunoSEQ multiplex PCR, the TCRdb table keeps only in-frame clones and is missing some. The sample consists of tens of thousands of clones, under 90% of them appearing once. In regard to this clone: The antigen is undetermined.

Blood got drawn at baseline, again on cycle 4 day 1, and then on cycle 7 day 1. This CDR3 has 15 amino acids. Per the germline V gene, CDR1 is MGHDK and CDR2 is SYGVNS. V lost 4 bases and J lost 3, with 15 bases in between. The rearrangement joins TRBV25-1 to TRBJ1-1; tentative D call: TRBD1 (6 bases). This material consisted of CD4+ or CD8+ T cells sorted from blood, taken in a trial of the OX40 agonist ivuxolimab. The receptor's source is an adult with an advanced solid tumor such as melanoma, head and neck, liver or kidney cancer. This CDR3 reads CASSVGTREDTEAFF. The CDR3 DNA is TGTGCCAGCAGTGTCGGGACAAGGGAGGACACTGAAGCTTTCTTT.